The clone carrying this T cell receptor beta chain occurred once. The antigen is not known. The data originate from a study of T cell responses to AZD1222 COVID-19 vaccine. Overall study: Second-dose groups at about 4 or about 12 weeks were pooled. Study-level results: At study baseline, merely several AZD1222 recipients were seropositive.

The CDR3 consists of 16 residues. The V gene's germline CDR1 is SEHNR and CDR2 FQNEAQ (reference sequence). The junction had 2 bases not matched to a gene; V was cut back by 0 bases and J by 2 bases. Assay: immunoSEQ multiplex PCR; the TCRdb copy retains only in-frame clones and omits some. Among tens of thousands of clones listed, over 60% were seen once. The TCR was taken from an adult in good health. The V and J genes are TRBV7-9 and TRBJ2-2; 8 nucleotides line up with TRBD2. Sequenced material: peripheral blood, taken on day 0 of AZD1222 vaccination. The CDR3: CASSLAGGANTGELFF. The CDR3 nucleotides read TGTGCCAGCAGCTTAGCCGGGGGGGCCAACACCGGGGAGCTGTTTTTT.